The 8 T cell receptor beta chains below were found in one sample sequenced in a study of blood T cell repertoires in COVID-19. Method: immunoSEQ multiplex PCR; TCRdb's copy keeps in-frame clones and lacks some. The sample lists around 260,000 clones; roughly four fifths were seen once. The sample was peripheral blood. The origin of the receptors is a woman aged 45-60 years who had recovered from COVID-19.

The CDR3 here is CASSLGLLNQNNEQFF. For the CDR3, the DNA is TGTGCCAGCAGCTTAGGACTCCTAAACCAGAACAATGAGCAGTTCTTC. V is TRBV7-3 and J is TRBJ2-1, with D perhaps TRBD2 (5 bases). Trimming removed 2 bases at V and 5 bases at J, with 16 bases between. This CDR3 is built from 16 residues. Germline V gives CDR1 SGHTA, CDR2 FQGTGA.

The V gene is TRBV5-1, the J gene TRBJ2-2; D is unresolved. Between the trimmed V and J ends, which lost 4 bases and 4 bases, there was a span of 20 bases. Germline CDR1 reads SGHRS; CDR2 reads YFSETQ. This CDR3 region has 17 residues. DNA of the CDR3: TGCGCCAGCAGCCTCGACCCTGATCAGCGAGCCACCGGGGAGCTGTTTTTT. It codes for CASSLDPDQRATGELFF.

The chain employs TRBV15 and TRBJ1-1, with TRBD1 matching 10 bases. This CDR3 contains 15 residues. The germline CDR1 and CDR2 sequences are LNHNV and YYDKDF (reference sequence). V was pared by 5 bases and J by 0 bases, with 3 bases of the junction left unmatched. CDR3 nucleotide sequence: TGTGCCACCAGCGGACAGGGGGAGATGAACACTGAAGCTTTCTTT. Translating gives CATSGQGEMNTEAFF. Filled out from reference TRBV15 and TRBJ1-1, the complete variable domain reads DAMVIQNPRYQVTQFGKPVTLSCSQTLNHNVMYWYQQKSSQAPKLLFHYYDKDFNNEADTPDNFQSRRPNTSFCFLDIRSPGLGDTAMYLCATSGQGEMNTEAFFGQGTRLTVV.

V gene TRBV6-5 combines with J gene TRBJ2-1; 10 positions match TRBD2. Germline CDR1 and CDR2: MNHEY and SVGAGI. The ends lost 6 bases at V and 4 bases at J; junction bases unmatched: 3. The CDR3 contains 14 residues. CDR3 in amino acids: CASSGLAVYNEQFF. The CDR3 region has the DNA TGTGCCAGCAGCGGACTAGCGGTTTACAATGAGCAGTTCTTC.

The chain links TRBV27 to TRBJ2-5; 9 bases are a match to TRBD1. Germline V gives CDR1 MNHEY, CDR2 SMNVEV (reference sequence). The CDR3 length is 16 residues. V trimming: 0 bases; J trimming: 4 bases; junction bases outside the gene matches: 6. The CDR3 coding sequence is TGTGCCAGCAGTTTATCGGGGACAGGGTTATTAGAGACCCAGTACTTC. Protein: CASSLSGTGLLETQYF.

V is TRBV28 and J is TRBJ2-7; TRBD2 agrees at 10 bases. The CDR3 contains 15 residues. The junction had 9 bases not matched to a gene; V was cut back by 6 bases and J by 4 bases. CDR1 is MDHEN and CDR2 is SYDVKM in the germline V gene. The CDR3 DNA reads TGTGCCAGCAGCCCTCCTAGCGGGGGCGAGTACGAGCAGTACTTC. This encodes CASSPPSGGEYEQYF.

This clone is deemed medium-sized. The rearrangement links TRBV18 to TRBJ1-3; D not resolved. The CDR3 has 20 amino acids. Germline V gives CDR1 KGHSH, CDR2 LQKENI. The V end was cut by 4 bases, the J end by 2 bases, with 27 bases between. DNA for the CDR3: TGTGCCAGCTCACTCTCCGAGGGCCCCGGATCCGGGTTTGCTGGAAACACCATATATTTT. Its protein is CASSLSEGPGSGFAGNTIYF.

The chain is built from TRBV6-5 and TRBJ1-5; D perhaps matches TRBD1 (6 bases). The CDR3 length is 15 residues. Trimming pared 8 bases from V and 2 bases from J, leaving 16 bases between. Germline values: CDR1 MNHEY, CDR2 SVGAGI. The CDR3 sequence is CASLRYREGNQPQHF. CDR3 in DNA: TGTGCCAGCCTACGATACAGGGAAGGCAATCAGCCCCAGCATTTT.